This TCR beta chain appears in the sequencing data of a study of T cell changes during pregnancy in multiple sclerosis. Repertoires were generated with immunoSEQ multiplex PCR, while TCRdb's copy carries only in-frame clones and drops some. The sample includes about 60,000 clones, around 93% of them seen just once. V was trimmed by 2 bases and J by 3 bases, leaving 14 bases between them. The germline CDR1 and CDR2 sequences are MNHNY and SVGAGI (reference sequence). This CDR3 is 16 amino acids long. The TCR sequence derives from a female donor with multiple sclerosis, enrolled in a pregnancy study. The chain employs TRBV6-6 and TRBJ1-5; D not certain. Sample: CD4+ T cells from peripheral blood mononuclear cells, taken in the first trimester of pregnancy. The CDR3 protein is CASSYPSPGNNQPQHF. The CDR3 nucleotides read TGTGCCAGCAGTTACCCAAGTCCGGGAAACAATCAGCCCCAGCATTTT.